The rows below give T cell receptor beta chains drawn from one sample of a study of blood T cell repertoires in COVID-19. The assay was immunoSEQ multiplex PCR, and TCRdb's table has in-frame clones only and misses some. The sample lists approximately 340,000 clones, about 83% occurring once. The sequencing input was peripheral blood. The receptors come from a young man with active or convalescent COVID-19. The CDR3 runs from the conserved cysteine through the conserved F or W. A D gene is named only where the DNA matches it firmly. Some rows mark clone size as missing; the rest say once, few, many or name a class of expanded clone.

cdr3_nt: TGTGCCAGCAGGGACCTAAACGATCAGCCCCAGCATTTT
cdr3_aa: CASRDLNDQPQHF
v_call: TRBV6-4
d_call: NA
clone_size: NA
cdr3_length: 13
j_call: TRBJ1-5

cdr3_nt: TGTGCCAGCAGCTTAGATCAGGGCTTTAATCAGCCCCAGCATTTT
cdr3_aa: CASSLDQGFNQPQHF
v_call: TRBV7-2
d_call: NA
clone_size: NA
cdr3_length: 15
j_call: TRBJ1-5

cdr3_nt: TGTGCCAGTAGTTCTCCGGGACAGGGGGCTTTTGGCAATCAGCCCCAGCATTTT
cdr3_aa: CASSSPGQGAFGNQPQHF
v_call: TRBV19
d_call: TRBD1
clone_size: NA
cdr3_length: 18
j_call: TRBJ1-5

cdr3_nt: TGTGCCAGCAGCTTCAACAGGGTTGGGGGGACCCAGTACTTC
cdr3_aa: CASSFNRVGGTQYF
v_call: TRBV7-2
d_call: NA
clone_size: NA
cdr3_length: 14
j_call: TRBJ2-5

cdr3_nt: TGCAGTGCTTCGGACAGCTACGAGCAGTACTTC
cdr3_aa: CSASDSYEQYF
v_call: TRBV20-1
d_call: NA
clone_size: NA
cdr3_length: 11
j_call: TRBJ2-7

cdr3_nt: TGTGCCAGCAGCCCACTGACAGGGTCGAACACTGAAGCTTTCTTT
cdr3_aa: CASSPLTGSNTEAFF
v_call: TRBV28
d_call: TRBD1
clone_size: NA
cdr3_length: 15
j_call: TRBJ1-1

cdr3_nt: TGTGCCATCATGGCGGACAGGCCGGCCTACGAGCAGTACTTC
cdr3_aa: CAIMADRPAYEQYF
v_call: TRBV10-3
d_call: TRBD1
clone_size: NA
cdr3_length: 14
j_call: TRBJ2-7

cdr3_nt: TGCAGCGCCGCAGGGAACTATGGCTACACCTTC
cdr3_aa: CSAAGNYGYTF
v_call: TRBV20-1
d_call: NA
clone_size: NA
cdr3_length: 11
j_call: TRBJ1-2

cdr3_nt: TGTGCCAGCTCCCATGGGACAGGACAAGAGACCCAGTACTTC
cdr3_aa: CASSHGTGQETQYF
v_call: TRBV18
d_call: TRBD1
clone_size: NA
cdr3_length: 14
j_call: TRBJ2-5

cdr3_nt: TGTGCCTGGACCGGACAGGGGGGCCACGAGCAGTACTTC
cdr3_aa: CAWTGQGGHEQYF
v_call: TRBV30
d_call: TRBD1
clone_size: NA
cdr3_length: 13
j_call: TRBJ2-7

cdr3_nt: TGTGCCAGTAGTATACCGCGCTCTGGAAACACCATATATTTT
cdr3_aa: CASSIPRSGNTIYF
v_call: TRBV19
d_call: NA
clone_size: NA
cdr3_length: 14
j_call: TRBJ1-3

cdr3_nt: TGTATCGGGACAGCGACTTCTGGGGCCAACGTCCTGACTTTC
cdr3_aa: CIGTATSGANVLTF
v_call: TRBV30
d_call: TRBD1
clone_size: NA
cdr3_length: 14
j_call: TRBJ2-6

cdr3_nt: TGTGCCACCAGCAGAGATCGGGGAGATGGGACTGAAGCTTTCTTT
cdr3_aa: CATSRDRGDGTEAFF
v_call: TRBV15
d_call: NA
clone_size: NA
cdr3_length: 15
j_call: TRBJ1-1

cdr3_nt: TGTGCCTGGAGTGAGGGGAACGGAGGAAACACCATATATTTT
cdr3_aa: CAWSEGNGGNTIYF
v_call: TRBV30
d_call: NA
clone_size: NA
cdr3_length: 14
j_call: TRBJ1-3

cdr3_nt: TGTGCCAGCAGTTCCGGACTAGCGGGAGGTCTCTACAATGAGCAGTTCTTC
cdr3_aa: CASSSGLAGGLYNEQFF
v_call: TRBV28
d_call: TRBD2
clone_size: NA
cdr3_length: 17
j_call: TRBJ2-1

cdr3_nt: TGTGCCAGTAGTCTAAGTTCGGTGACACCCCTCCACTTT
cdr3_aa: CASSLSSVTPLHF
v_call: TRBV19
d_call: NA
clone_size: NA
cdr3_length: 13
j_call: TRBJ1-6

cdr3_nt: TGTGCCAGCAGTTTATTGGGGGGGACTAATGAAAAACTGTTTTTT
cdr3_aa: CASSLLGGTNEKLFF
v_call: TRBV28
d_call: NA
clone_size: NA
cdr3_length: 15
j_call: TRBJ1-4

cdr3_nt: TGTGCCATGGCGGACAGGGACTACAATGAGCAGTTCTTC
cdr3_aa: CAMADRDYNEQFF
v_call: TRBV10-3
d_call: TRBD1
clone_size: NA
cdr3_length: 13
j_call: TRBJ2-1

cdr3_nt: TGTGCCACCAGCGCCCGACAGAGCTACACTGAAGCTTTCTTT
cdr3_aa: CATSARQSYTEAFF
v_call: TRBV15
d_call: NA
clone_size: NA
cdr3_length: 14
j_call: TRBJ1-1

cdr3_nt: TGCGCCAGCAGTGAGCGAGGAGCGAACACCGGGGAGCTGTTTTTT
cdr3_aa: CASSERGANTGELFF
v_call: TRBV10-1
d_call: NA
clone_size: NA
cdr3_length: 15
j_call: TRBJ2-2

cdr3_nt: TGTGCCAGCAGTTCCACCCGGGACAGGAACACTGAAGCTTTCTTT
cdr3_aa: CASSSTRDRNTEAFF
v_call: TRBV6-2/TRBV6-3
d_call: TRBD1
clone_size: NA
cdr3_length: 15
j_call: TRBJ1-1

cdr3_nt: TGTGCCAGCAGTTGGACCCTCTTCGGGACAGACTCCTACGAGCAGTACTTC
cdr3_aa: CASSWTLFGTDSYEQYF
v_call: TRBV28
d_call: TRBD1
clone_size: few
cdr3_length: 17
j_call: TRBJ2-7

cdr3_nt: TGTGCCAGCAGCCAACAGGGTCTCGGCTACACCTTC
cdr3_aa: CASSQQGLGYTF
v_call: TRBV5-6
d_call: NA
clone_size: NA
cdr3_length: 12
j_call: TRBJ1-2

cdr3_nt: TGCGCCAGCAGCCAAGAAATTGAGCGGGGGGGTGAGCAGTTCTTC
cdr3_aa: CASSQEIERGGEQFF
v_call: TRBV4-3
d_call: TRBD2
clone_size: NA
cdr3_length: 15
j_call: TRBJ2-1

cdr3_nt: TGTGCCAGCAGCTCCCAGACAGGGGGTAACACCGGGGAGCTGTTTTTT
cdr3_aa: CASSSQTGGNTGELFF
v_call: TRBV7-8
d_call: TRBD1
clone_size: NA
cdr3_length: 16
j_call: TRBJ2-2

cdr3_nt: TGTGCCAGCAGCCAAGATGCGGGACTAGCGGGAGTTACGCAGTATTTT
cdr3_aa: CASSQDAGLAGVTQYF
v_call: TRBV14
d_call: TRBD2
clone_size: NA
cdr3_length: 16
j_call: TRBJ2-3

cdr3_nt: TGTGCCAGCAGCCAAGATCCGTGGGGTAGCGGGGGGCCGAACACCGGGGAGCTGTTTTTT
cdr3_aa: CASSQDPWGSGGPNTGELFF
v_call: TRBV3-1/TRBV3-2
d_call: TRBD2
clone_size: NA
cdr3_length: 20
j_call: TRBJ2-2

cdr3_nt: TGTGCCAGCAGCCCAGGAGGAGCGGCGCAGTATTTT
cdr3_aa: CASSPGGAAQYF
v_call: TRBV9
d_call: NA
clone_size: NA
cdr3_length: 12
j_call: TRBJ2-3

cdr3_nt: TGCAGCGGCAGCTCGCAGGAGGGTGAAAAACTGTTTTTT
cdr3_aa: CSGSSQEGEKLFF
v_call: TRBV29-1
d_call: NA
clone_size: NA
cdr3_length: 13
j_call: TRBJ1-4

cdr3_nt: TGTGCCAGTAGTATCGTTGCGGGGACTCGGGTCAATGAGCAGTTCTTC
cdr3_aa: CASSIVAGTRVNEQFF
v_call: TRBV19
d_call: NA
clone_size: NA
cdr3_length: 16
j_call: TRBJ2-1

cdr3_nt: TGTGCCAGCAGCCGGGGAGACTCCTATAATTCACCCCTCCACTTT
cdr3_aa: CASSRGDSYNSPLHF
v_call: TRBV9
d_call: NA
clone_size: NA
cdr3_length: 15
j_call: TRBJ1-6

cdr3_nt: TGTGCCATCAGTGAGTCGGCGGTTAGCGTCCCGGAGACCCAGTACTTC
cdr3_aa: CAISESAVSVPETQYF
v_call: TRBV10-3
d_call: NA
clone_size: once
cdr3_length: 16
j_call: TRBJ2-5

cdr3_nt: TGTGCCAGCAGCTTAAGGGAGCTTTACAATGAGCAGTTCTTC
cdr3_aa: CASSLRELYNEQFF
v_call: TRBV7-2
d_call: NA
clone_size: NA
cdr3_length: 14
j_call: TRBJ2-1

cdr3_nt: TGCACCAGCCCCCAGGCAGATACGCAGTATTTT
cdr3_aa: CTSPQADTQYF
v_call: TRBV20-1
d_call: NA
clone_size: NA
cdr3_length: 11
j_call: TRBJ2-3

cdr3_nt: TGTGCCAGCAGTTCCCCGCGGGAGCGGCATACGCAGTATTTT
cdr3_aa: CASSSPRERHTQYF
v_call: TRBV28
d_call: TRBD2
clone_size: NA
cdr3_length: 14
j_call: TRBJ2-3

cdr3_nt: TGTGCCAGCAGCTCCCACGACAGGGATAGAAACACCATATATTTT
cdr3_aa: CASSSHDRDRNTIYF
v_call: TRBV7-9
d_call: TRBD1
clone_size: NA
cdr3_length: 15
j_call: TRBJ1-3

cdr3_nt: TGTGCCAGCAGCCACCACCTGACCGGGGAAAACATTCAGTACTTC
cdr3_aa: CASSHHLTGENIQYF
v_call: TRBV4-2
d_call: NA
clone_size: NA
cdr3_length: 15
j_call: TRBJ2-4

cdr3_nt: TGTGCCAGCAGCCCCTCGGGACTAGCGGGGGGGCCCTATAATACAGATACGCAGTATTTT
cdr3_aa: CASSPSGLAGGPYNTDTQYF
v_call: TRBV5-4
d_call: TRBD2
clone_size: NA
cdr3_length: 20
j_call: TRBJ2-3

cdr3_nt: TGTGCCAGCAACCGACGGAGCTCCTACAATGAGCAGTTCTTC
cdr3_aa: CASNRRSSYNEQFF
v_call: TRBV5-8
d_call: NA
clone_size: NA
cdr3_length: 14
j_call: TRBJ2-1

cdr3_nt: TGTGCCAGCTCACCGGCACAGGGGGGAAGCTACGAGCAGTACTTC
cdr3_aa: CASSPAQGGSYEQYF
v_call: TRBV18
d_call: TRBD1
clone_size: NA
cdr3_length: 15
j_call: TRBJ2-7

cdr3_nt: TGTGCCAGCAGCTTAAGGCGGTACCAAGAGACCCAGTACTTC
cdr3_aa: CASSLRRYQETQYF
v_call: TRBV7-2
d_call: NA
clone_size: NA
cdr3_length: 14
j_call: TRBJ2-5

cdr3_nt: TGCGCCAGCAGCCGCCAGCTAGCGGGGGGACACAATGAGCAGTTCTTC
cdr3_aa: CASSRQLAGGHNEQFF
v_call: TRBV4-3
d_call: TRBD2
clone_size: NA
cdr3_length: 16
j_call: TRBJ2-1

cdr3_nt: TGTGCCAGCAGACCTCCTACTAGCGGGAGAGCAGATACGCAGTATTTT
cdr3_aa: CASRPPTSGRADTQYF
v_call: TRBV28
d_call: TRBD2
clone_size: NA
cdr3_length: 16
j_call: TRBJ2-3

cdr3_nt: TGTGCCAGCAGTTACCGGGCAGGGGGCGGGGACTATGGCTACACCTTC
cdr3_aa: CASSYRAGGGDYGYTF
v_call: TRBV6-6
d_call: TRBD1
clone_size: NA
cdr3_length: 16
j_call: TRBJ1-2

cdr3_nt: TGTGCCAGCAGTTTCCTAGCGGGAGGTGGGGAGCAGTACTTC
cdr3_aa: CASSFLAGGGEQYF
v_call: TRBV27
d_call: TRBD2
clone_size: NA
cdr3_length: 14
j_call: TRBJ2-7

cdr3_nt: TGCGCCAGCACCGCGACTAGCGGGACCCAAGAAGGCAGCACAGATACGCAGTATTTT
cdr3_aa: CASTATSGTQEGSTDTQYF
v_call: TRBV10-1
d_call: TRBD2
clone_size: NA
cdr3_length: 19
j_call: TRBJ2-3

cdr3_nt: TGTGCCAGCAGCTTGGGCTACCCAAACACTGAAGCTTTCTTT
cdr3_aa: CASSLGYPNTEAFF
v_call: TRBV7-3
d_call: NA
clone_size: NA
cdr3_length: 14
j_call: TRBJ1-1

cdr3_nt: TGTGCCAGCAGGCCAGGGACAGGGAACACTGAAGCTTTCTTT
cdr3_aa: CASRPGTGNTEAFF
v_call: TRBV6-5
d_call: TRBD1
clone_size: NA
cdr3_length: 14
j_call: TRBJ1-1

cdr3_nt: TGTGCCTGGAGCCGGGACTATGGCTACACCTTC
cdr3_aa: CAWSRDYGYTF
v_call: TRBV30
d_call: NA
clone_size: NA
cdr3_length: 11
j_call: TRBJ1-2

cdr3_nt: TGTGCCAGCAGCCCGCAAGAAGGGGTGAACTATGGCTACACCTTC
cdr3_aa: CASSPQEGVNYGYTF
v_call: TRBV7-8
d_call: NA
clone_size: NA
cdr3_length: 15
j_call: TRBJ1-2

cdr3_nt: TGTGCCAGCAGTTTAGAAGGCGACAGATCCTACGAGCAGTACTTC
cdr3_aa: CASSLEGDRSYEQYF
v_call: TRBV27
d_call: NA
clone_size: NA
cdr3_length: 15
j_call: TRBJ2-7

cdr3_nt: TGCGCCAGCAGCCGGGACAGAAATAATTCACCCCTCCACTTT
cdr3_aa: CASSRDRNNSPLHF
v_call: TRBV5-1
d_call: TRBD1
clone_size: NA
cdr3_length: 14
j_call: TRBJ1-6

cdr3_nt: TGTGCCAGCAGCGCTGGGACAGGGCGCGGCGCTGGTTTATCACCCCTCCACTTT
cdr3_aa: CASSAGTGRGAGLSPLHF
v_call: TRBV7-6
d_call: TRBD1
clone_size: NA
cdr3_length: 18
j_call: TRBJ1-6

cdr3_nt: TGTGCCTGGAGTGTATCAGGGGGTAACTATGGCTACACCTTC
cdr3_aa: CAWSVSGGNYGYTF
v_call: TRBV30
d_call: TRBD1
clone_size: NA
cdr3_length: 14
j_call: TRBJ1-2

cdr3_nt: TGCGCCAGCAGCTTGGCCGCATGGGTTGAGGGCTCTGGAAACACCATATATTTT
cdr3_aa: CASSLAAWVEGSGNTIYF
v_call: TRBV5-1
d_call: NA
clone_size: NA
cdr3_length: 18
j_call: TRBJ1-3

cdr3_nt: TGCGCCAGCAGCTTGGTAGAGGGAAAACTGTTTTTT
cdr3_aa: CASSLVEGKLFF
v_call: TRBV5-1
d_call: NA
clone_size: NA
cdr3_length: 12
j_call: TRBJ1-4

cdr3_nt: TGTGCCAGCAGTTCGGACAGAATGAACACTGAAGCTTTCTTT
cdr3_aa: CASSSDRMNTEAFF
v_call: TRBV2
d_call: NA
clone_size: once
cdr3_length: 14
j_call: TRBJ1-1

cdr3_nt: TGTGCCAGCAGCCGAGGACAGGGGGCCTATGGCTACACCTTC
cdr3_aa: CASSRGQGAYGYTF
v_call: TRBV6-5
d_call: TRBD1
clone_size: NA
cdr3_length: 14
j_call: TRBJ1-2

cdr3_nt: TGTGCCAGCAGCAACAGGACAGTTAACTATGGCTACACCTTC
cdr3_aa: CASSNRTVNYGYTF
v_call: TRBV21-1
d_call: NA
clone_size: once
cdr3_length: 14
j_call: TRBJ1-2

cdr3_nt: TGTGCCAGCAGAGACGGGACAGGGGATGGCTACACCTTC
cdr3_aa: CASRDGTGDGYTF
v_call: TRBV28
d_call: TRBD1
clone_size: NA
cdr3_length: 13
j_call: TRBJ1-2